Listed here is a single TCR beta chain. Its antigen is not known. Donors had nominal health at sampling but likely had unrecorded immune exposures. The data stem from a study of cytomegalovirus exposure and HLA in healthy donors. At the level of the study: The approximately 120 million unique TCR beta sequences, from around 200 million T cells, were found by an earlier analysis. Regarding the study as a whole: Evidence from a later analysis indicated that most CMV-associated TCR beta chains looked HLA-restricted. A missense variant in DCLRE1C was later tied to TCR beta V- and J-gene trimming.

V gave up 8 bases and J gave up 2 bases; unmatched junction bases: 6. Germline V lookup: CDR1 SGHVS, CDR2 FNYEAQ. The CDR3 consists of 14 residues. This PCR relied on a set of 60 Vbeta primers and 13 Jbeta primers. Clones were sequenced by immunoSEQ multiplex PCR, and TCRdb holds only the in-frame ones, with some missing. The table has around 100,000 clones, 67% seen once. V usage is TRBV7-6 and J usage is TRBJ2-3, with 8 bases matching TRBD2. The clonotype was recovered from a man between 18 and 35 years old in good health and CMV-seropositive. The sequencing sample was made of PBMCs. The DNA for the CDR3 is TGTGCCAGCCGGGGGGGACACTACACAGATACGCAGTATTTT. It yields the protein CASRGGHYTDTQYF.